The 5 T cell receptor beta chains below all came from one sample that was sequenced in a study of cytomegalovirus exposure and HLA in healthy donors. 60 Vbeta and 13 Jbeta primers were used in PCR. The protocol was immunoSEQ multiplex PCR, while the TCRdb copy is restricted to in-frame clones and leaves out a portion. In the table there are 150,000 to 200,000 clones, approximately 81% of which are singletons. The sequencing sample was made of PBMCs. All receptors come from a man aged 50 to 60 in good health and CMV-seropositive.

The chain is built from TRBV6-1 and TRBJ2-3, with 8 bases lining up with TRBD2. Germline CDR1 and CDR2: MNHNS and SASEGT. Germline trimming cut 6 bases from V and 4 bases from J; bases unmatched to any gene: 6. The CDR3 has 14 amino acids. The CDR3 protein is CASRSGGWADTQYF. The CDR3 DNA reads as TGTGCCAGCAGGAGCGGGGGTTGGGCAGATACGCAGTATTTT.

The rearrangement joins TRBV6-1 to TRBJ2-7, with 10 bases lining up with TRBD1. Trimming removed 0 bases from V and 2 bases from J; junction bases left unmatched: 1. This CDR3 has 15 residues. The V gene's germline CDR1 is MNHNS and CDR2 SASEGT. CDR3 sequence (DNA): TGTGCCAGCAGTGAAGCCGGGACAGGGGCCTACGAGCAGTACTTC. Encoded protein: CASSEAGTGAYEQYF.

The J gene is TRBJ1-1, the V gene TRBV9; D gene unclear. Germline V gene sequence: CDR1 SGDLS, CDR2 YYNGEE. This CDR3 spans 12 amino acids. V lost 7 bases, J lost 6 bases, and 13 bases lay in between. The CDR3 sequence is CASSPTVSEAFF. The CDR3 nucleotides are TGTGCCAGCTCCCCCACGGTCTCTGAAGCTTTCTTT.

This chain links TRBV10-2 with TRBJ2-4, with D perhaps matching TRBD2 (8 bases). Trimming cost V 2 bases and J 8 bases, with 22 bases left between them. CDR1 is WSHSY and CDR2 is SAAADI in the germline V gene. The CDR3 contains 17 residues. The CDR3, as DNA: TGCGCCAGCAGTGAGGAGGGGGCCGGGGGGGCTCAGGACATTCAGTACTTC. Its protein is CASSEEGAGGAQDIQYF.

The V call is TRBV1, the J call TRBJ1-1; the D call of TRBD1 is as the table states it, not checked on the DNA. TRBV1 is a documented pseudogene. CDR3 size: 16 residues. The CDR3 spells CTSSQEEKDMNTEAFF. As DNA, the CDR3 is TGCACCAGCAGCCAAGAGGAGAAGGACATGAACACTGAAGCTTTCTTT.